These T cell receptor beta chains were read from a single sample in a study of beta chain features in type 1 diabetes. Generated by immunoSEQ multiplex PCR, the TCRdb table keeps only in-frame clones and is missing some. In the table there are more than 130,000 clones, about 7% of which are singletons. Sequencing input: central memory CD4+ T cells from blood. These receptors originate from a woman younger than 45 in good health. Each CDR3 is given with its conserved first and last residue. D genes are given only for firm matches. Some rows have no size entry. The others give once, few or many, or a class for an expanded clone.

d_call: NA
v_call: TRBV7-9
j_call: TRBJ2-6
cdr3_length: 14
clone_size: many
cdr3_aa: CASSSNNGANVLTF
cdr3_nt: TGTGCCAGCAGCTCCAACAACGGGGCCAACGTCCTGACTTTC

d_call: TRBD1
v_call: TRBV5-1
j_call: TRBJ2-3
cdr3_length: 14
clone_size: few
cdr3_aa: CASSMTGDGLTQYF
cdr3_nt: TGCGCCAGCAGCATGACAGGGGATGGGTTGACGCAGTATTTT

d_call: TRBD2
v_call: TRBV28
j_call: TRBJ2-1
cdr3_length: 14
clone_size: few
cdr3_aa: CASRISGRYNEQFF
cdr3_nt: TGTGCCAGCAGAATAAGCGGGAGATACAATGAGCAGTTCTTC

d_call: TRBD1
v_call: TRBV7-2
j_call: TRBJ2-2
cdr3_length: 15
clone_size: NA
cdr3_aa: CASSLQGANTGELFF
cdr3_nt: TGTGCCAGCAGCTTGCAGGGGGCTAACACCGGGGAGCTGTTTTTT

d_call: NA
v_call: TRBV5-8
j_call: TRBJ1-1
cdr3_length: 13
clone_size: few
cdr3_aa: CASSLERGTEAFF
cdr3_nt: TGTGCCAGCAGCTTGGAAAGGGGAACTGAAGCTTTCTTT

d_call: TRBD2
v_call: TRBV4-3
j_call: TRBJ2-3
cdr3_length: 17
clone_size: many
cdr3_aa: CASSQGFGTSATDTQYF
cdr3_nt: TGCGCCAGCAGCCAGGGATTCGGGACTAGCGCCACAGATACGCAGTATTTT

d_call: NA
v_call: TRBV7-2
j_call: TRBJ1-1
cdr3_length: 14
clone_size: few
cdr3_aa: CASSPGGGAHTAFF
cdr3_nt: TGTGCCAGCAGCCCGGGTGGGGGGGCGCATACGGCTTTCTTT

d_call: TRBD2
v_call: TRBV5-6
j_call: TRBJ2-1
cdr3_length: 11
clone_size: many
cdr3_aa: CASTRESEQFF
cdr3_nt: TGTGCCAGCACGCGGGAGTCTGAGCAGTTCTTC

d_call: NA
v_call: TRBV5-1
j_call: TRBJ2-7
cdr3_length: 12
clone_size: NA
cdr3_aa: CASTDTTYEQYF
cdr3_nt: TGCGCCAGCACCGACACGACCTACGAGCAGTACTTC

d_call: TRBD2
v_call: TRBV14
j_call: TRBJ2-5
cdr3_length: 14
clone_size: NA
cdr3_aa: CASSHRAGVETQYF
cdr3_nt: TGTGCCAGCAGCCACCGAGCGGGAGTAGAGACCCAGTACTTC

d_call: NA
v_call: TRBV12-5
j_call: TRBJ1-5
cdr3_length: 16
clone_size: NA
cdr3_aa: CASGLVRGPSNQPQHF
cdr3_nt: TGTGCTAGTGGTTTGGTACGTGGGCCGAGCAATCAGCCCCAGCATTTT

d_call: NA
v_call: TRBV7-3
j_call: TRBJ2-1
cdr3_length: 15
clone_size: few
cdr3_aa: CASSLEAMGFNEQFF
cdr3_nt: TGTGCCAGCAGCTTGGAGGCGATGGGCTTCAATGAGCAGTTCTTC

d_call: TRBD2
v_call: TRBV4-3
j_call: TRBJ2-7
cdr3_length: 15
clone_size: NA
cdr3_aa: CASSQLAGVSYEQYF
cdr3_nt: TGCGCCAGCAGCCAGCTAGCGGGAGTGTCCTACGAGCAGTACTTC

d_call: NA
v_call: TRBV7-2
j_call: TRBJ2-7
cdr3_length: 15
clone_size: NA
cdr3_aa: CASSQRGGRWHEQYF
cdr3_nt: TGTGCCAGCAGCCAAAGGGGGGGGCGATGGCACGAGCAGTACTTC

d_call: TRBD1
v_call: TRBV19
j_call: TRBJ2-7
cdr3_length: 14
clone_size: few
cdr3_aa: CASSTRQGPGEQYF
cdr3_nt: TGTGCCAGTAGTACTCGACAGGGTCCGGGCGAGCAGTACTTC

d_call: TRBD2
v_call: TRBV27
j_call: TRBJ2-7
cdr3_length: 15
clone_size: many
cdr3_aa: CASSLSMAGGNEQYF
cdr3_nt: TGTGCCAGCAGTTTATCGATGGCGGGGGGCAACGAGCAGTACTTC

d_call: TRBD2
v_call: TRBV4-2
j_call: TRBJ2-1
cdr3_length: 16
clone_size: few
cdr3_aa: CASSQLGLAGGDEQFF
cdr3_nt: TGTGCCAGCAGCCAATTGGGACTAGCGGGAGGGGATGAGCAGTTCTTC

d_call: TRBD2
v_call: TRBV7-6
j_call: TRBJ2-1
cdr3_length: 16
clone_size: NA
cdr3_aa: CASSLPAGGTYNEQFF
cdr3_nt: TGTGCCAGCAGCTTGCCAGCGGGAGGCACCTACAATGAGCAGTTCTTC

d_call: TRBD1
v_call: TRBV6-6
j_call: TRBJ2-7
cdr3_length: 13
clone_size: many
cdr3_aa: CASSTRQGEEQYF
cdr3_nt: TGTGCCAGCAGTACCCGACAGGGGGAAGAGCAGTACTTC

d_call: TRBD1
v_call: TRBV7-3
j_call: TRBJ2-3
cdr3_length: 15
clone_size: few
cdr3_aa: CASSPQGVGADTQYF
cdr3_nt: TGTGCCAGCAGCCCTCAGGGGGTCGGGGCAGATACGCAGTATTTT

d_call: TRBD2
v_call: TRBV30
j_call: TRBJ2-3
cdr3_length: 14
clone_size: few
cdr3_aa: CAWDTTGGADTQYF
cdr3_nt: TGTGCCTGGGACACCACCGGGGGGGCAGATACGCAGTATTTT

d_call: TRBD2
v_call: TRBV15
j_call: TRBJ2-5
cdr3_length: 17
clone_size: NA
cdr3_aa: CATSPGWGSGSVETQYF
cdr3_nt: TGTGCCACCAGCCCGGGATGGGGTAGCGGGAGCGTGGAGACCCAGTACTTC

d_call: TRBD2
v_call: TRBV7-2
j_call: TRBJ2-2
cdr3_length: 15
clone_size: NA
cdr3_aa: CASSFTSGSTGELFF
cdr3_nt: TGTGCCAGCAGCTTCACTAGCGGGAGCACCGGGGAGCTGTTTTTT

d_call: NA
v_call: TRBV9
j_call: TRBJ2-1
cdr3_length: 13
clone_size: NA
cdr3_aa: CASSATGIGEQFF
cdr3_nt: TGTGCCAGCAGCGCAACAGGGATTGGCGAGCAGTTCTTC

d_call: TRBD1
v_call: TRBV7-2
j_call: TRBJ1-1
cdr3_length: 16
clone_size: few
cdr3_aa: CASSSIGQGAHTEAFF
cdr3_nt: TGTGCCAGCAGCTCGATTGGACAGGGGGCCCACACTGAAGCTTTCTTT

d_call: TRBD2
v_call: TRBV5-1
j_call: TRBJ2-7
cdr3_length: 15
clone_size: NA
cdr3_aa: CASSFFSGGLYEQYF
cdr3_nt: TGCGCCAGCAGCTTCTTCTCGGGAGGGCTTTACGAGCAGTACTTC

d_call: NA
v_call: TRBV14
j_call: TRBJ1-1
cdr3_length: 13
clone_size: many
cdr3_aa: CASSRNMNTEAFF
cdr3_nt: TGTGCCAGCAGCCGTAACATGAACACTGAAGCTTTCTTT

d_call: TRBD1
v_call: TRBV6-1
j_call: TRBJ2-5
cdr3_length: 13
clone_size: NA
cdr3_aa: CAGNRGRQETQYF
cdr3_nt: TGTGCCGGAAACAGGGGGCGTCAAGAGACCCAGTACTTC

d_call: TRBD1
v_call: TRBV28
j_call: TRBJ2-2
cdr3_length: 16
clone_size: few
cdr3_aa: CASSSHGQGRAGELFF
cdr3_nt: TGTGCCAGCAGTTCGCACGGACAGGGAAGGGCCGGGGAGCTGTTTTTT

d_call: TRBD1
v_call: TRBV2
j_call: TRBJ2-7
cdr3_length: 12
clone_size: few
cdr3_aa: CATRGQGYEQYF
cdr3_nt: TGTGCCACCAGGGGACAGGGCTACGAGCAGTACTTC

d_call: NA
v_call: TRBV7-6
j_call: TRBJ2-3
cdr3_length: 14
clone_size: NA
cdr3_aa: CASSSDTRTDTQYF
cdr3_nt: TGTGCCAGCAGCTCAGATACTAGAACAGATACGCAGTATTTT

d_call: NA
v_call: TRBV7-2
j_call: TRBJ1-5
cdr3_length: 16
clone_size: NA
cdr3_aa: CASSPQQLGAHQPQHF
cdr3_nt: TGTGCCAGCAGCCCCCAACAATTAGGGGCCCATCAGCCCCAGCATTTT

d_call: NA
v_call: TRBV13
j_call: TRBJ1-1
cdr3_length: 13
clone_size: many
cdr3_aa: CASSTRRTSEAFF
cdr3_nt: TGTGCCAGCAGCACCCGGAGGACCAGTGAAGCTTTCTTT

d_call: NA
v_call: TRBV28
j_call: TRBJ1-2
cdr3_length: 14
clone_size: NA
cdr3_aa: CASSLGAGNYGYTF
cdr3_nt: TGTGCCAGCAGTTTAGGTGCAGGGAACTATGGCTACACCTTC

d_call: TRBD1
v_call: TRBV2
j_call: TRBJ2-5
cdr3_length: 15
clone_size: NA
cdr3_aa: CASSEGGQAWETQYF
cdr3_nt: TGTGCCAGCAGTGAAGGGGGACAGGCATGGGAGACCCAGTACTTC

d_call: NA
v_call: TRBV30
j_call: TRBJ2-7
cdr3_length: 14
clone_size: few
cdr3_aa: CAWRLQASSYEQYF
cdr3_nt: TGTGCCTGGAGACTTCAGGCGAGCTCCTACGAGCAGTACTTC

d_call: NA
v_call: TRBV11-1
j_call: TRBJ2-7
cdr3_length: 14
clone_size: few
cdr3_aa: CASSLEDYYYEQYF
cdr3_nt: TGTGCCAGCAGCTTAGAGGACTACTACTACGAGCAGTACTTC

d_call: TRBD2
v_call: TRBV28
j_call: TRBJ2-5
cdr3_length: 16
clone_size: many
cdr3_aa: CASRTSGSVGQETQYF
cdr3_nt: TGTGCCAGCAGGACCAGCGGGAGTGTAGGACAAGAGACCCAGTACTTC

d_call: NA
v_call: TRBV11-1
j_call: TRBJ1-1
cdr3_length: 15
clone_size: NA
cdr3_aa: CASSLAWRGGTEAFF
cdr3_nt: TGTGCCAGCAGCTTAGCCTGGAGGGGTGGCACTGAAGCTTTCTTT

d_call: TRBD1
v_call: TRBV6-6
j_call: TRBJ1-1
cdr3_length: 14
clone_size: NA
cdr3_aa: CASSTGQTNTEAFF
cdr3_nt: TGTGCCAGCAGCACGGGACAGACGAACACTGAAGCTTTCTTT

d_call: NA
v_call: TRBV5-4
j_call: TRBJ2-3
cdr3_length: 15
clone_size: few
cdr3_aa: CASSSSSQSTDTQYF
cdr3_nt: TGTGCCAGCAGCAGCTCTTCGCAAAGCACAGATACGCAGTATTTT

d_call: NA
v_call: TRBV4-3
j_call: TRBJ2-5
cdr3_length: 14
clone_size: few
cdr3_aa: CASSPGLGQETQYF
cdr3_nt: TGCGCCAGCAGCCCAGGACTGGGACAAGAGACCCAGTACTTC

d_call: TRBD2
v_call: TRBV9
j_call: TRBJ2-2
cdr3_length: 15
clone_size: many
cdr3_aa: CASSVAGGGTGELFF
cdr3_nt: TGTGCCAGCAGCGTAGCGGGAGGGGGCACCGGGGAGCTGTTTTTT

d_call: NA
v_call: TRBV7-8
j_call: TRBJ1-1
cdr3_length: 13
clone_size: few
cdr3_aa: CASSAGAHTEAFF
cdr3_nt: TGTGCCAGCAGCGCAGGGGCACACACTGAAGCTTTCTTT

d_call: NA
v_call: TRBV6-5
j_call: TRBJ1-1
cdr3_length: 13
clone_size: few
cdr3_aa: CASSPENGRQAFF
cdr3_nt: TGTGCCAGCAGTCCGGAAAACGGGAGGCAAGCTTTCTTT

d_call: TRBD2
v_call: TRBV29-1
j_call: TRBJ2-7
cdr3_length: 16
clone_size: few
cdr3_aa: CSARTSGRAHSYEQYF
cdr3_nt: TGCAGCGCCAGGACTAGCGGGAGGGCCCACTCCTACGAGCAGTACTTC